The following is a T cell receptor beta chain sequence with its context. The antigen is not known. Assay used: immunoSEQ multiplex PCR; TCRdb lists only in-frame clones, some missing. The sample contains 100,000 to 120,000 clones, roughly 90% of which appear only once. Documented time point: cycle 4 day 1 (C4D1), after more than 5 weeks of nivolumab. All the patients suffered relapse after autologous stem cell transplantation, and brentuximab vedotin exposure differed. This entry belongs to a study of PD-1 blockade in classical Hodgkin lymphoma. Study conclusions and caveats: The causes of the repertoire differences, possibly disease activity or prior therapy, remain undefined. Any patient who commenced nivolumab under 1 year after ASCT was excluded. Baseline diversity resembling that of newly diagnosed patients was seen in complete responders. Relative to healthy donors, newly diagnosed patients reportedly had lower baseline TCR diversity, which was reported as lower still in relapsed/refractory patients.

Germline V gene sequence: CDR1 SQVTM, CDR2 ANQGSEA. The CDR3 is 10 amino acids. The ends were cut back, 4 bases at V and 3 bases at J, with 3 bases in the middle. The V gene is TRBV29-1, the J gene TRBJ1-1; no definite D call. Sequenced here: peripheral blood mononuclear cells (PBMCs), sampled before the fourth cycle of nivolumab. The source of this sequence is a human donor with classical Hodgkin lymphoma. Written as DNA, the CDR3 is TGCAGCGTTGTGGACACTGAAGCTTTCTTT. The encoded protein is CSVVDTEAFF.